The text below deals with one TCR beta chain. What it binds is not known. V shed 2 bases and J shed 2 bases, with 8 bases lying between them. Germline V gene sequence: CDR1 SGHRS, CDR2 YFSETQ. This CDR3 has 14 amino acids. The protocol was immunoSEQ multiplex PCR, while the TCRdb copy is restricted to in-frame clones and leaves out a portion. This table holds 150,000 to 180,000 clones, under 95% found once. This entry belongs to a study of OX40 agonist ivuxolimab in advanced cancers. General study points: CD4+ and CD8+ T cells in blood underwent clonal expansion by week 6 at 0.1 to 3.0 mg/kg.

The source was CD4+ or CD8+ T cells sorted from blood, collected in a trial of the OX40 agonist ivuxolimab. V usage is TRBV5-1 and J usage is TRBJ2-1, with D unclear. The source of this sequence is an adult with an advanced solid tumor such as melanoma, head and neck, liver or kidney cancer. The CDR3 loop reads CASSFAETYNEQFF. In nucleotides, the CDR3 is TGCGCCAGCAGCTTCGCCGAGACCTACAATGAGCAGTTCTTC.